Each of the 21 T cell receptor beta chains below was sequenced from the same sample in a study of beta chain features in type 1 diabetes. Findings of the study overall: In every one of the four CD4+ subsets, TCRB CDR3s were moderately but significantly shorter in Type 1 diabetes patients.

As every portion of the isolated RNA was reverse transcribed, the sequencing read expressed TCRB transcripts. Sequencing was performed with immunoSEQ multiplex PCR; in TCRdb, only in-frame clones are kept and a portion is missing. The data show a few hundred thousand clones, under 20% seen once. Antigens of these TCRs are unknown. Sequencing was performed on naive CD4+ T cells from blood. The receptors here all came from a young man with type 1 diabetes.

V gene TRBV9 combines with J gene TRBJ2-5; D possibly corresponds to TRBD1 (5 bases). Germline V gene lookup returns CDR1 SGDLS and CDR2 YYNGEE. The V gene lost 3 bases and the J gene lost 2 bases, with 11 bases spanning the gap. The CDR3 contains 14 residues. CDR3 amino acids: CASSADTKQETQYF. The CDR3 coding sequence is TGTGCCAGCAGCGCGGACACTAAACAAGAGACCCAGTACTTC.

To note about this clone: At one end the junction does not follow the germline gene, possibly because of a read error. This sequence joins TRBV4-1 and TRBJ2-3; 9 nucleotides line up with TRBD1. CDR1 is MGHRA, CDR2 YSYEKL, per germline. CDR3 length equals 14 residues. The CDR3 bases are TGCGCCAGCAGACAAGGGGACAGGGCAGATACGCAGTATTTT. Translating gives CASRQGDRADTQYF.

A word on this clone: The same CDR3 can be traced to other DNA sequences in this sample. The CDR3 bases are TGTGCCAGCAGCGTAGTCCCCACAGATACGCAGTATTTT. Translation: CASSVVPTDTQYF. This chain connects TRBV9 to TRBJ2-3; D remains ambiguous. V lost 0 bases and J lost 2, with 4 bases in between. The CDR3 is made up of 13 amino acids. Germline lookup yields CDR1 SGDLS and CDR2 YYNGEE.

The gene calls are TRBV7-2 and TRBJ2-7; 9 nucleotides match TRBD2. Germline lookup yields CDR1 SGHTA and CDR2 FQGNSA. V shed 4 bases, J shed 2 bases, and the junction held 3 bases outside the gene matches. The CDR3 runs 14 residues. The chain's CDR3 is CASSSGLAPYEQYF. Written as DNA, the CDR3 is TGTGCCAGCAGCTCGGGACTAGCTCCCTACGAGCAGTACTTC.

The genes are TRBV15 and TRBJ2-3, with a tentative D call TRBD1 (6 bases). CDR1 is LNHNV and CDR2 is YYDKDF in the germline V gene (reference sequence). The CDR3 has 18 residues. The V and J ends lost 0 bases and 5 bases respectively, with 21 bases between them. The CDR3 DNA follows: TGTGCCACCAGCAGAGACCTACAGGGTCAGGGACGGGGAGATACGCAGTATTTT. This codes for CATSRDLQGQGRGDTQYF.

There are a few counts of this clone. The chain recombines TRBV4-3 with TRBJ1-2; 9 positions match TRBD1. J lost 4 bases, V lost 4 bases, and 7 bases had no gene match. This CDR3 contains 15 residues. The V gene's germline CDR1 is LGHNA and CDR2 YSLEER. For the CDR3, the DNA is TGCGCCAGCAGCCTGGGGACAGGGTTGAGCTATGGCTACACCTTC. Its protein is CASSLGTGLSYGYTF.

The chain is built from TRBV7-9 and TRBJ2-1; D is uncertain. CDR1 and CDR2 (germline): SEHNR, FQNEAQ (reference sequence). V lost 8 bases to trimming and J lost 7 bases, with 18 bases between them. The CDR3 totals 14 residues. CDR3 bases: TGTGCCAGCTCATCCCGGAGTCTGGGAAATGAGCAGTTCTTC. This codes for CASSSRSLGNEQFF.

The chain couples TRBV28 to TRBJ2-1, with a tentative D call TRBD2 (6 bases). Trimming took off 5 bases at V and 9 bases at J, with 20 bases between the two ends. The CDR3 is 15 amino acids. Germline V gene data show CDR1 as MDHEN and CDR2 as SYDVKM. The CDR3 DNA is TGTGCCAGCAGTCCGACTAGTCGGTATTGGAGTGAGCAGTTCTTC. This sequence encodes CASSPTSRYWSEQFF.

For this clone: One end of the junction does not line up with germline, which may come from a read error. The rearrangement uses TRBV14 and TRBJ1-2, with D hard to call. In germline, CDR1 is SGHDN, CDR2 FVKESK. The CDR3 is made up of 12 amino acids. CDR3 coding DNA: TGTGCCTGCAGTAGGAGCCTCTATGGCTACACCTTC. It translates to CACSRSLYGYTF.

This chain joins TRBV2 and TRBJ2-1; D is unresolved. This CDR3 is 15 amino acids long. The germline V and J ends were trimmed by 3 bases and 1 base, with 10 bases remaining between them. Germline V gene sequence: CDR1 SNHLY, CDR2 FYNNEI. The CDR3 nucleotides are TGTGCCAGCAGTGACGCCCTACCGTCCTACAATGAGCAGTTCTTC. It specifies CASSDALPSYNEQFF.

This clone was seen a handful of times. The same CDR3 arises from other DNA sequences in this sample as well. The V call is TRBV28, the J call TRBJ2-6; 8 nucleotides agree with TRBD1. J gave up 2 bases and V 5 bases, and 2 bases lay outside the gene matches. The germline gives CDR1 MDHEN, CDR2 SYDVKM. The CDR3 extends over 15 amino acids. This chain's CDR3 is CASSPDRAGANVLTF. DNA for the CDR3: TGTGCCAGCAGTCCGGACAGGGCTGGGGCCAACGTCCTGACTTTC.

V usage is TRBV6-6 and J usage is TRBJ2-1, with 8 bases that match TRBD2. Trimming removed 5 bases from V and 7 bases from J; junction bases left unmatched: 10. The germline V gene encodes CDR1 MNHNY and CDR2 SVGAGI (reference sequence). The CDR3 has 15 amino acids. The CDR3: CASSPRLAGSNEQFF. The DNA for the CDR3 is TGTGCCAGCAGTCCAAGGTTAGCGGGATCAAATGAGCAGTTCTTC.

For the CDR3, the DNA is TGCAGCGTTGAAAGGGGGACTAGCGGCGGGGAGACCCAGTACTTC. Translation: CSVERGTSGGETQYF. The V and J genes are TRBV29-1 and TRBJ2-5; 11 bases fit TRBD2. This CDR3 is 15 amino acids long. The trim removed 2 bases at V and 5 bases at J, leaving 7 bases unmatched. In germline, CDR1 is SQVTM, CDR2 ANQGSEA.

The V call is TRBV5-1, the J call TRBJ2-3, with D perhaps matching TRBD2 (6 bases). CDR3 length equals 14 residues. V was shortened by 6 bases and J by 0 bases, with 11 bases between the two germline ends. Germline V gene sequence: CDR1 SGHRS, CDR2 YFSETQ. CDR3 in amino acids: CASTVAASTDTQYF. The CDR3 region has the DNA TGCGCCAGCACCGTAGCGGCTAGCACAGATACGCAGTATTTT.

J is TRBJ1-2 and V is TRBV15, with D tentatively TRBD1 (6 bases). Germline CDR1 LNHNV, CDR2 YYDKDF (reference sequence). CDR3 size: 19 residues. Trimming removed 1 base at V and 3 bases at J, with 24 bases between. The CDR3 loop reads CATSRVFIGVDYRDYGYTF. In DNA form, the CDR3 reads TGTGCCACCAGCAGAGTTTTTATAGGGGTTGATTACAGGGACTATGGCTACACCTTC.

There are a few counts of this clone. V and J are TRBV29-1 and TRBJ2-7; 7 bases agree with TRBD2. The germline gives CDR1 SQVTM, CDR2 ANQGSEA. Trimming took 6 bases from V and 5 from J; bases not matched to a gene: 1. CDR3 length: 10 residues. DNA of the CDR3: TGCAGCGTGACTAGCAACGAGCAGTACTTC. Amino acids: CSVTSNEQYF.

This clone was seen only a few times. V gene TRBV4-1 combines with J gene TRBJ2-3, with 8 nucleotides matching TRBD1. The CDR3 is made up of 17 amino acids. The germline gives CDR1 MGHRA, CDR2 YSYEKL. Unmatched junction bases numbered 10, after V lost 3 bases and J lost 2 bases. The CDR3 sequence: CASSQVKTGANTDTQYF. The CDR3 bases are TGCGCCAGCAGCCAGGTCAAGACAGGGGCCAACACAGATACGCAGTATTTT.

In its sample, this clone was seen a few times. The CDR3 DNA follows: TGTGCCAGCAGCCCGGGAGGGTCAAATACGCAGTATTTT. This sequence encodes CASSPGGSNTQYF. The V gene is TRBV11-2, the J gene TRBJ2-3; 8 bases map to TRBD2. The CDR3 spans 13 residues. J gave up 7 bases and V 5 bases, and 5 bases lay outside the gene matches. Germline V lookup: CDR1 SGHAT, CDR2 FQNNGV. The variable domain in full, completed from reference TRBV11-2 and TRBJ2-3, reads EAGVAQSPRYKIIEKRQSVAFWCNPISGHATLYWYQQILGQGPKLLIQFQNNGVVDDSQLPKDRFSAERLKGVDSTLKIQPAKLEDSAVYLCASSPGGSNTQYFGPGTRLTVL.

The V and J genes are TRBV29-1 and TRBJ2-7; 11 bases line up with TRBD2. There are 14 residues in the CDR3. The V segment lost 3 bases and the J segment 3 bases; nucleotides outside the gene matches: 4. Germline V gene sequence: CDR1 SQVTM, CDR2 ANQGSEA. The CDR3 bases are TGCAGCGTTGATCGACTAGCGGGAAACTACGAGCAGTACTTC. Its translation: CSVDRLAGNYEQYF.

V is TRBV7-2 and J is TRBJ2-5; weak D call: TRBD2 (5 bases). The germline V and J ends were trimmed by 1 base and 2 bases, with 8 bases remaining between them. The CDR3 is made up of 14 amino acids. Per germline, CDR1 SGHTA and CDR2 FQGNSA. In DNA form, the CDR3 reads TGTGCCAGCAGCTTAGAACTAGATCAAGAGACCCAGTACTTC. This translates into CASSLELDQETQYF.

The gene calls are TRBV29-1 and TRBJ2-2, with D possibly being TRBD2 (5 bases). Trimming left V 7 bases short and J 4 bases short, with 13 bases between. Germline CDR1 SQVTM, CDR2 ANQGSEA. The CDR3 contains 13 residues. The chain's CDR3 is CSAKRELTGELFF. CDR3 nucleotides: TGCAGCGCCAAGAGGGAACTCACCGGGGAGCTGTTTTTT.